This T cell receptor (beta chain) is drawn from a study of siplizumab effects on memory and regulatory T cells (dated by TCRdb to the late 2010s). Study-wide context: The study examined how the anti-CD2 antibody siplizumab affects alloreactive T-cell subsets in allogeneic mixed lymphocyte reactions built from human PBMCs. Overall study outcomes, separate from this receptor: The cumulative frequency of alloreactive sequences that could be traced back to unstimulated CD4+ memory T cells was significantly reduced by siplizumab. No functional confirmation was obtained for the suppressive function of proliferating Tregs from siplizumab cultures. Because sequences at frequencies below about 10^-5 were poorly captured, only a minor fraction of alloreactive clones could be mapped back to unstimulated subsets. Among mappable alloreactive CD4+ clones, an average Treg-derived fraction of about 69% was observed with siplizumab, compared with approximately 30% in control reactions. Unstimulated naive T cells appeared to be more diverse than memory T cells, and naive cells seemed to make a substantial contribution to the alloresponse. About 80-97% of proliferating CD4+ or CD8+ clones could not be given a naive or memory phenotype.

On this clone itself: Its antigen has not been determined. Base qualities are not at hand, and no much larger clone is one base apart.

The CDR3 runs 16 amino acids, cysteine and phenylalanine included. Just CDR3 DNA is preserved here, 48 bases in frame from base 1. CDR1 and CDR2 are read off the germline V gene (reference sequence) as LNHDA and SQIVND. Trimming takes 8 bases from V and 4 bases from J, and the germline ends sit 23 bases apart. Sorted unstimulated T cells, along with proliferating T cells recovered from mixed lymphocyte reactions, underwent TCRbeta CDR3 sequencing. Fresh whole blood from more than 9 HLA-typed healthy donors served as the source for isolating PBMCs. Unstimulated CD4+ non-regulatory T cells were FACS-sorted to map the origin of alloreactive clones. The library relied on the immunoSEQ multiplex PCR assay. Each sample had 10^5 or so TCR templates assayed by the deep sequencing platform. Genomic DNA extracted from sorted T cells was used for TCRbeta CDR3 sequencing. Regarding the original processing steps: Clonal analysis of TCRbeta CDR3 data was done in the R programming language. Alloreactive CD4+ and CD8+ clones were identified by comparing unstimulated samples to CFSE-low samples taken after the reaction. Regulatory or non-regulatory origin of alloreactive CD4+ clones was assigned by matching sequences to the sorted unstimulated Treg and non-Treg repertoires. TCRdb limited this immuneACCESS table to in-frame rearrangements with V and J called. A share of clones is missing; checked studies link under half to unresolved V genes, and the rest is unexplained. That table supplies the V and J calls and clone size; D and trimming were determined from the DNA. Within this sample are 110,000 or so clones, with around 95% of them counted one time only. Jointly, the top ten make up approximately 0.17% of the sample.

The specimen was non-Treg CD4+ T cells sorted from blood. This sample's cell subset or site label indicates: FACS-sorted unstimulated CD4+ non-regulatory T cells. This receptor chain uses TRBV19 and TRBJ1-1; TRBD1 could be the D gene, as 5 bases match. This clonotype was obtained from a human donor in good health. The CDR3: CASPPSWGFLSTEAFF. The DNA sequence is TGTGCCAGTCCGCCTTCATGGGGGTTTTTGTCCACTGAAGCTTTCTTT.